The 21 T cell receptor beta chains reported below all come from one sample, sequenced in a study of shared clonotypes between healthy human individuals. The table came from immunoSEQ multiplex PCR; TCRdb's copy has only in-frame clones and leaves some out. The sample records more than 2 million clones, 95% being singletons. Input material: naive CD4+ T cells sorted from blood. Subset here: CD45RA+ positively selected. The receptors shown here come from a man between 18 and 29 years old in good health.

The chain uses TRBV6-6 and TRBJ2-1; D is undetermined. Trimming stripped 0 bases from V and 7 bases from J, with 16 bases between. Germline lookup yields CDR1 MNHNY and CDR2 SVGAGI (reference sequence). This CDR3 comprises 16 residues. CDR3 sequence reads: CASSYSIRPPSNEQFF. CDR3 sequence (DNA): TGTGCCAGCAGTTACTCGATCCGTCCCCCCTCTAATGAGCAGTTCTTC.

The V and J genes are TRBV10-3 and TRBJ2-6; D gene uncertain. V lost 8 bases and J lost 4, with 18 bases in between. The CDR3 has 16 amino acids. Germline CDR1 and CDR2: ENHRY and SYGVKD. Written as DNA, the CDR3 is TGTGCCATCCGCCGCCAAGCGCTTGGAGGGGCCAACGTCCTGACTTTC. Its translation: CAIRRQALGGANVLTF.

V gene TRBV28 combines with J gene TRBJ2-7, with D unresolved. Trimming took 5 bases from V and 0 from J, leaving 17 bases between them. Germline lookup yields CDR1 MDHEN and CDR2 SYDVKM. The length of the CDR3 is 16 residues. In nucleotides, the CDR3 is TGTGCCAGCAGTCTATACCTGGGCAGGAACTCCTACGAGCAGTACTTC. The encoded protein is CASSLYLGRNSYEQYF.

This chain uses TRBV25-1 with TRBJ2-7; tentatively, D is TRBD2 (5 bases). The germline V gene has CDR1 MGHDK and CDR2 SYGVNS. The CDR3 consists of 13 residues. V was pared by 4 bases and J by 3 bases, with 10 bases between. The CDR3 nucleotides read TGTGCCAGCAGTGCACCGGGAAGCTACGAGCAGTACTTC. Translation: CASSAPGSYEQYF.

The chain carries TRBV29-1 and TRBJ2-2, with TRBD1 matching over 9 bases. The J segment lost 5 bases and the V segment lost 3 bases, leaving 7 bases of the junction unmatched. Germline V gene lookup returns CDR1 SQVTM and CDR2 ANQGSEA. The CDR3 sequence is 15 residues long. In DNA, the CDR3 is TGCAGCGTTGATAAACAGGGGGCGCGAACCGGGGAGCTGTTTTTT. This gives the protein CSVDKQGARTGELFF.

CDR3 region: CASSWDMPDGGSEQYF. In DNA form, the CDR3 reads TGCGCCAGCAGCTGGGACATGCCGGATGGGGGCAGCGAGCAGTACTTC. The rearrangement links TRBV5-1 to TRBJ2-7; D is perhaps TRBD1 (6 bases). CDR1 is SGHRS, CDR2 YFSETQ, per germline. Trimming removed 3 bases from V and 6 bases from J, with 22 bases in between. This CDR3 spans 16 amino acids.

The chain links TRBV19 to TRBJ2-7, with 10 bases that match TRBD1. The CDR3 loop spans 14 amino acids. Germline values: CDR1 LNHDA, CDR2 SQIVND (reference sequence). V dropped 6 bases and J dropped 3; count of bases not matched to a gene: 5. DNA for the CDR3: TGTGCCAGTAGACCTGGACAGGGGGTCTACGAGCAGTACTTC. This gives the protein CASRPGQGVYEQYF.

This chain connects TRBV2 to TRBJ1-5, with no clear D. Trimming removed 0 bases at V and 4 bases at J, with 7 bases between. CDR1 and CDR2 (germline): SNHLY, FYNNEI. The CDR3 has 14 amino acids. CDR3 nucleotide sequence: TGTGCCAGCAGTGAAGCTACGGATAATCAGCCCCAGCATTTT. Translated, it gives CASSEATDNQPQHF.

This chain uses TRBV7-8 with TRBJ2-5; no clear D. CDR1 is SGHVS and CDR2 is FQNEAQ in the germline V gene. The germline V and J ends were trimmed by 2 bases and 4 bases, with 11 bases remaining between them. The CDR3 contains 14 residues. The CDR3 spells CASSLNWARETQYF. The CDR3 coding sequence is TGTGCCAGCAGCTTAAACTGGGCGCGAGAGACCCAGTACTTC.

The chain links TRBV9 to TRBJ2-7; D gene ambiguous. CDR1 and CDR2 (germline): SGDLS, YYNGEE. V gave up 4 bases and J gave up 4 bases, with 18 bases separating them. CDR3 size: 15 residues. The chain's CDR3 is CASSLDKLSSYEQYF. In DNA, the CDR3 is TGTGCCAGCAGCTTAGACAAGCTGAGCTCTTACGAGCAGTACTTC.

CDR3 DNA sequence: TGTGCCAGCAGCTTAGGGACTAGCGGGGAACAGTTCTTC. It yields the protein CASSLGTSGEQFF. This chain joins TRBV11-2 and TRBJ2-1, with 12 bases matching TRBD2. CDR1 is SGHAT, CDR2 FQNNGV, per germline. This CDR3 is built from 13 residues. Germline trimming cut 1 base from V and 13 bases from J; bases unmatched to any gene: 2. The full variable domain, rest sourced from reference TRBV11-2 and TRBJ2-1, is EAGVAQSPRYKIIEKRQSVAFWCNPISGHATLYWYQQILGQGPKLLIQFQNNGVVDDSQLPKDRFSAERLKGVDSTLKIQPAKLEDSAVYLCASSLGTSGEQFFGPGTRLTVL.

The chain uses TRBV5-1 and TRBJ2-1, with D tentatively TRBD2 (5 bases). Germline V gene data show CDR1 as SGHRS and CDR2 as YFSETQ. The CDR3 runs to 12 residues. Trimming took off 3 bases at V and 10 bases at J, with 11 bases between the two ends. This CDR3 is CASSSPLAEQFF. CDR3 nucleotide sequence: TGCGCCAGCAGCTCCCCCTTAGCGGAGCAGTTCTTC.

This clone was observed once. The CDR3 region is CASDGLRPYEQYF. The CDR3 bases are TGTGCCAGCGATGGACTCCGCCCCTACGAGCAGTACTTC. The chain recombines TRBV27 with TRBJ2-7; weak D call: TRBD2 (5 bases). Trimming stripped 8 bases from V and 2 bases from J, with 13 bases between. The CDR3 loop spans 13 amino acids. CDR1 MNHEY and CDR2 SMNVEV come from the germline V gene (reference sequence).

The chain uses TRBV2 and TRBJ2-2; 8 bases agree with TRBD1. Germline CDR1 SNHLY, CDR2 FYNNEI. The CDR3 covers 14 residues. J was trimmed by 7 bases and V by 9 bases; bases with no gene match: 10. The CDR3 sequence: CASTQGVRNGELFF. CDR3 coding DNA: TGTGCCAGTACACAGGGGGTGCGCAACGGGGAGCTGTTTTTT.

About this clone itself: The same CDR3 also results from other DNA sequences found in this sample. The V call is TRBV6-5, the J call TRBJ2-5; a possible D gene is TRBD1 (5 bases). Between the trimmed V and J ends, which lost 2 bases and 3 bases, there was a span of 7 bases. The length of the CDR3 is 13 residues. The germline CDR1 and CDR2 sequences are MNHEY and SVGAGI. The CDR3 loop reads CASSYRGKETQYF. CDR3 nucleotide sequence: TGTGCCAGCAGTTACAGGGGAAAAGAGACCCAGTACTTC.

The chain joins TRBV7-3 to TRBJ1-5; D remains ambiguous. The CDR3 totals 13 residues. V was cut by 5 bases and J by 0 bases, with 5 bases left in between. Germline CDR1 is SGHTA and CDR2 is FQGTGA. This CDR3 is CASSTYSNQPQHF. The DNA of the CDR3 is TGTGCCAGCAGCACCTATAGCAATCAGCCCCAGCATTTT.

The rearrangement links TRBV28 to TRBJ1-2; 7 bases align to TRBD1. CDR3 length equals 14 residues. The trim removed 5 bases at V and 7 bases at J, leaving 10 bases unmatched. Germline-derived CDR1 and CDR2 are MDHEN and SYDVKM. The CDR3 protein is CASSSSGDSIGYTF. In DNA form, the CDR3 reads TGTGCCAGCAGTAGTTCCGGGGACAGCATTGGCTACACCTTC.

V usage is TRBV5-1 and J usage is TRBJ1-2, with TRBD1 matching over 11 bases. After removal of 4 bases from V and 5 bases from J, the junction contained 13 bases not matched to a gene. Germline loops: CDR1 SGHRS, CDR2 YFSETQ. The CDR3 sequence is 17 residues long. The CDR3, as DNA: TGCGCCAGCAGCCCTTCGCCCCAAGGACAGGGGGCTTATGGCTACACCTTC. Residues: CASSPSPQGQGAYGYTF.

The V and J genes are TRBV6-1 and TRBJ2-7; possibly TRBD1 or TRBD2 for D (5 bases each). V gave up 6 bases and J gave up 2 bases, with 14 bases separating them. The CDR3 runs 14 residues. Germline CDR1 MNHNS, CDR2 SASEGT. The CDR3 DNA reads TGTGCCAGCAGCGCCGGGGCAGGGCCCTACGAGCAGTACTTC. It translates to CASSAGAGPYEQYF.

The chain joins TRBV25-1 to TRBJ2-7; 12 nucleotides match TRBD2. Trimming took 2 bases from V and 6 from J; bases not matched to a gene: 14. This CDR3 spans 18 amino acids. The V gene's germline CDR1 is MGHDK and CDR2 SYGVNS. The CDR3 sequence is CASSEIGTSGRMTPEQYF. For the CDR3, the DNA is TGTGCCAGCAGTGAAATCGGGACTAGCGGGCGGATGACTCCCGAGCAGTACTTC.

A remark on this clone: At one end, the junction sequence differs from germline, possibly due to a read error. The chain has TRBV7-7 and TRBJ2-3, with unresolved D. The CDR3 length is 14 residues. CDR1 and CDR2 from the germline V gene are SSHAT and FNYEAQ (reference sequence). CDR3 region: CASSLSLPTDTQYF. CDR3 in DNA: TGTGCTAGCAGCTTGTCACTTCCCACAGATACGCAGTATTTT.